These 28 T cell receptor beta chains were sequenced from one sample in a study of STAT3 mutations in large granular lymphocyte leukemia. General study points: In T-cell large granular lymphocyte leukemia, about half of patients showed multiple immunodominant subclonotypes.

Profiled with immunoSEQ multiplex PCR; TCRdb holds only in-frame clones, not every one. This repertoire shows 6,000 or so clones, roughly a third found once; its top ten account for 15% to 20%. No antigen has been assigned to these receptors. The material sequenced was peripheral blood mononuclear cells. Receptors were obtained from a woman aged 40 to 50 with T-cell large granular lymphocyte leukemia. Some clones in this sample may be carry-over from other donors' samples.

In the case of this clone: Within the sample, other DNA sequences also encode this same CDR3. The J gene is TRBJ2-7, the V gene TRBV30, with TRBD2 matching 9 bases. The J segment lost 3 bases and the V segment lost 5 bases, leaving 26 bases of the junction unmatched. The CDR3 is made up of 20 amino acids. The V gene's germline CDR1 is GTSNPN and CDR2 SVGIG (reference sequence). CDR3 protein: CAWGQGEGMAAGGAVYEQYF. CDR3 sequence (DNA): TGTGCCTGGGGCCAGGGTGAGGGAATGGCAGCGGGAGGTGCCGTCTACGAGCAGTACTTC.

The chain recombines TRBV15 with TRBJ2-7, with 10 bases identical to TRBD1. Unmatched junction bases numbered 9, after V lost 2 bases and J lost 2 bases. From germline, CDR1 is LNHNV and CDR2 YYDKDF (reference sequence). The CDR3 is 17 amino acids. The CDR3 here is CATSRIRTGGSPYEQYF. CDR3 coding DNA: TGTGCCACCAGCAGAATTCGGACAGGGGGATCCCCCTACGAGCAGTACTTC.

As DNA, the CDR3 is TGTGCCAGCAGCACCCGTGGAGAAGAGACCCAGTACTTC. Amino acids: CASSTRGEETQYF. This chain uses TRBV7-9 with TRBJ2-5, with D hard to call. The germline V and J ends were trimmed by 5 bases and 3 bases, with 10 bases remaining between them. The CDR3 runs 13 residues. Germline V gives CDR1 SEHNR, CDR2 FQNEAQ (reference sequence).

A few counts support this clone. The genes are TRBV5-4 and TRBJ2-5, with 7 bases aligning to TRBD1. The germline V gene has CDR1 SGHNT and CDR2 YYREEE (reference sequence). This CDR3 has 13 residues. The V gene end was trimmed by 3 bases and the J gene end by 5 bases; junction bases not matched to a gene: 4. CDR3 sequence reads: CASSSTGSETQYF. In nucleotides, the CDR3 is TGTGCCAGCAGCTCGACAGGGTCCGAGACCCAGTACTTC.

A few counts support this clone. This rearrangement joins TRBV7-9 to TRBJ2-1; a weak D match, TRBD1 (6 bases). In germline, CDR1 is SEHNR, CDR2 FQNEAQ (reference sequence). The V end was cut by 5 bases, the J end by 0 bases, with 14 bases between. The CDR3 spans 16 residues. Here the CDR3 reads CASSPGDRSSYNEQFF. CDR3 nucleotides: TGTGCCAGCAGCCCAGGGGACCGAAGCTCCTACAATGAGCAGTTCTTC.

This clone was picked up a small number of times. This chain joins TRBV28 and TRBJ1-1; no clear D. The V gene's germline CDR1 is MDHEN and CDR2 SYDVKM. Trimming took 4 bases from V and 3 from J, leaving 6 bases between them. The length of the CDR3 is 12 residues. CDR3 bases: TGTGCCAGCAGTTATCCTTACACTGAAGCTTTCTTT. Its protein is CASSYPYTEAFF.

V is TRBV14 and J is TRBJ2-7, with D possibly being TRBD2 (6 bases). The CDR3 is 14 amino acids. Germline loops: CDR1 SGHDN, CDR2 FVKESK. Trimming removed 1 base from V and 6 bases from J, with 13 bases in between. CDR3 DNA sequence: TGTGCCAGCAGCCAAGTCGGAGGGAACCCCGAGCAGTACTTC. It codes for CASSQVGGNPEQYF.

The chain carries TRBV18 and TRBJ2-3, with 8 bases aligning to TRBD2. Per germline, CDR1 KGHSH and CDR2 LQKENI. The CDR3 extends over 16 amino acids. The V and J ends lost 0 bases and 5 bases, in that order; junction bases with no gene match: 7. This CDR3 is CASSPPSSGRGDTQYF. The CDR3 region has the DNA TGTGCCAGCTCACCACCGTCGAGCGGGAGAGGAGATACGCAGTATTTT.

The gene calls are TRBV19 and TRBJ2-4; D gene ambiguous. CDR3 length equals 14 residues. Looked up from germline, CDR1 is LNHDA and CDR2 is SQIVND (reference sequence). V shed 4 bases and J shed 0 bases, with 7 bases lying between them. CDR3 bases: TGTGCCAGTAGTACCCCCGCAGCCAAAAACATTCAGTACTTC. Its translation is CASSTPAAKNIQYF.

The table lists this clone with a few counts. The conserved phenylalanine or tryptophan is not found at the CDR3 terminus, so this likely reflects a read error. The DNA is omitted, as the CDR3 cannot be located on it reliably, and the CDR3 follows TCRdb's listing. The CDR3 sequence is CASSPLGLAGGQ. The chain is built from TRBV2 and TRBJ2-7; TRBD2, the D gene given by the table, was not confirmed from the DNA. With termini counted, the CDR3 has 12 amino acids. Per germline, CDR1 SNHLY and CDR2 FYNNEI.

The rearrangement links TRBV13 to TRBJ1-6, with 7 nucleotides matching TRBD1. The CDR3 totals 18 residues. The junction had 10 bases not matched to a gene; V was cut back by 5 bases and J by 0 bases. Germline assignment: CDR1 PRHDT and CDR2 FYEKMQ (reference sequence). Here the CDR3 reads CASSHRPWDSSYNSPLHF. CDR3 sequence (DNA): TGTGCCAGCAGCCACCGGCCGTGGGACAGCTCCTATAATTCACCCCTCCACTTT.

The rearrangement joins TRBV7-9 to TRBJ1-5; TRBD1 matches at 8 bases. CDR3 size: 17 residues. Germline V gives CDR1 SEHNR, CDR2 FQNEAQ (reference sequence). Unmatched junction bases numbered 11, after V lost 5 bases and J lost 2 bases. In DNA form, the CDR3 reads TGTGCCAGCAGCCCGGGGGCAGGGGGCTTTGGCAATCAGCCCCAGCATTTT. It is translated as CASSPGAGGFGNQPQHF.

The CDR3 sequence: CATAWGVDRAVGELFF. The CDR3 bases are TGCGCCACCGCCTGGGGCGTGGACAGGGCGGTCGGGGAGCTGTTTTTT. The genes are TRBV5-1 and TRBJ2-2; 8 bases line up with TRBD1. The CDR3 contains 16 residues. Trimming removed 9 bases from V and 7 bases from J; junction bases left unmatched: 17. Germline lookup yields CDR1 SGHRS and CDR2 YFSETQ.

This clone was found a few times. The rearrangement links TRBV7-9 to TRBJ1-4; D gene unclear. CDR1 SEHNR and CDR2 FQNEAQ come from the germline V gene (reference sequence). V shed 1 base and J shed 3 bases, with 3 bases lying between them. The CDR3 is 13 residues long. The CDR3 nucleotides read TGTGCCAGCAGCTTAGATCCTAATGAAAAACTGTTTTTT. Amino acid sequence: CASSLDPNEKLFF.

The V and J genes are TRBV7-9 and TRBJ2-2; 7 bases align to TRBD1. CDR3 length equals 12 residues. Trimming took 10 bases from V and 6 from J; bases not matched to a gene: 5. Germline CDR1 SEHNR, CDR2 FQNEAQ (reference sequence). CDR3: CAIPRGPGELFF. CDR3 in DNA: TGTGCCATTCCGAGGGGGCCCGGGGAGCTGTTTTTT. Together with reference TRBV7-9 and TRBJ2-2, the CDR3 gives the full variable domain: DTGVSQNPRHKITKRGQNVTFRCDPISEHNRLYWYRQTLGQGPEFLTYFQNEAQLEKSRLLSDRFSAERPKGSFSTLEIQRTEQGDSAMYLCAIPRGPGELFFGEGSRLTVL.

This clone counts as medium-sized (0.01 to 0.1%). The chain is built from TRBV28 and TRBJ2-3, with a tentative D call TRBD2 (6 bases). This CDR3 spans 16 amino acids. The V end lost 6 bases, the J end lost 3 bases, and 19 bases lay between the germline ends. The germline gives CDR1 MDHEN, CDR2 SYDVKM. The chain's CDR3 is CASSRRKRAGTDTQYF. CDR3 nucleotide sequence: TGTGCCAGCAGCCGTCGAAAACGGGCGGGGACAGATACGCAGTATTTT.

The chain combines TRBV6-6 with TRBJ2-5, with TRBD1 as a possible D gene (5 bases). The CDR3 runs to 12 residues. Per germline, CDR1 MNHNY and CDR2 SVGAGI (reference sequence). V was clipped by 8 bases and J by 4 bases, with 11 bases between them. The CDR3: CASQGATETQYF. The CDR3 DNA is TGTGCCAGCCAGGGCGCTACAGAGACCCAGTACTTC.

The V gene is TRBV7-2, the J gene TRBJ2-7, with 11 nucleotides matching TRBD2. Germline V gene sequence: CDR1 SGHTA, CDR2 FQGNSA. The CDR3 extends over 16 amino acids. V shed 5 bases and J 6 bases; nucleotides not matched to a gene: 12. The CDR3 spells CASSRRSGGASVEQYF. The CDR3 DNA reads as TGTGCCAGCAGCAGACGTAGCGGGGGGGCCTCCGTCGAGCAGTACTTC.

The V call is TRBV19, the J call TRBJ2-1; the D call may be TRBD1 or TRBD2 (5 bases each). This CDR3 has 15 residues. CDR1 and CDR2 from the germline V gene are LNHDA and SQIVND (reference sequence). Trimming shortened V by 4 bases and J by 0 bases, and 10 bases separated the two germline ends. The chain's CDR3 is CASSNSGRSYNEQFF. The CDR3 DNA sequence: TGTGCCAGTAGTAACTCGGGGCGCTCCTACAATGAGCAGTTCTTC.

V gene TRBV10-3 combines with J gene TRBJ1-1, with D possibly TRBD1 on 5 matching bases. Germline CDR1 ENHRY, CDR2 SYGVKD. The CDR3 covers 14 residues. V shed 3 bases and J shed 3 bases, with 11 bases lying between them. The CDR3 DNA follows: TGTGCCATCAGTGATGAGGGGCGGTACACTGAAGCTTTCTTT. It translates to CAISDEGRYTEAFF.

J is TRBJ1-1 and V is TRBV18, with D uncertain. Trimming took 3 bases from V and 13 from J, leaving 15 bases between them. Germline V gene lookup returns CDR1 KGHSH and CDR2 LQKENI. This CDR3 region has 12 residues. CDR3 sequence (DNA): TGTGCCAGCTCACCCTCCAGTGTTGAACTTTTCTTT. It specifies CASSPSSVELFF.

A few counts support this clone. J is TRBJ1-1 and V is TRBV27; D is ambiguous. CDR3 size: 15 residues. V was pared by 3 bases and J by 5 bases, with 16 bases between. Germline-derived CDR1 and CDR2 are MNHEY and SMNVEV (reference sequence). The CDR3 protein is CASSLVEGHRTEAFF. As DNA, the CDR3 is TGTGCCAGCAGTTTGGTGGAGGGCCATAGGACTGAAGCTTTCTTT.

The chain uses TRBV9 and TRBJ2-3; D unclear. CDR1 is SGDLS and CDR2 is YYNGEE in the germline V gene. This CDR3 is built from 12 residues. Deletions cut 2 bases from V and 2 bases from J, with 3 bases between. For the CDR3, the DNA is TGTGCCAGCAGCGTTTCCACAGATACGCAGTATTTT. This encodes CASSVSTDTQYF.

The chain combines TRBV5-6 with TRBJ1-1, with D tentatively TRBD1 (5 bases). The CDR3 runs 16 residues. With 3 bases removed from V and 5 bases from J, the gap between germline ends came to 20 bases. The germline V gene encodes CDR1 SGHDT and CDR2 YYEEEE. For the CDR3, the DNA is TGTGCCAGCAGCTCCTATAGACTCAGGGTAAAGACTGAAGCTTTCTTT. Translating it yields CASSSYRLRVKTEAFF.

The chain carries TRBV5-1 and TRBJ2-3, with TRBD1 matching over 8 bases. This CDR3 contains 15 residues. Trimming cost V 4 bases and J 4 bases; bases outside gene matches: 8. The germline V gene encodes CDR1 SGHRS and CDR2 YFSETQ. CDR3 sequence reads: CASSPMTGVSDTQYF. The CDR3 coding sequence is TGCGCCAGCAGCCCTATGACAGGGGTCTCAGATACGCAGTATTTT.

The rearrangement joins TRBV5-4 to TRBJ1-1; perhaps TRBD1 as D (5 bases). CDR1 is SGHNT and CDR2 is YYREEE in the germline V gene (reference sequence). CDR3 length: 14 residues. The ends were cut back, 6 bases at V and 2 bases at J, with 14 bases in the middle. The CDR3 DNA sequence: TGTGCCAGCACCCCCGCAGGGATCAACACTGAAGCTTTCTTT. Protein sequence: CASTPAGINTEAFF.

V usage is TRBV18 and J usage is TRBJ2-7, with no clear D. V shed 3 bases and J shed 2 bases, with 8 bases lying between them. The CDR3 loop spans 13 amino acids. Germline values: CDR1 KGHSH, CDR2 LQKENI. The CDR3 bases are TGTGCCAGCTCACCCGGCAGAACCTACGAGCAGTACTTC. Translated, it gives CASSPGRTYEQYF.

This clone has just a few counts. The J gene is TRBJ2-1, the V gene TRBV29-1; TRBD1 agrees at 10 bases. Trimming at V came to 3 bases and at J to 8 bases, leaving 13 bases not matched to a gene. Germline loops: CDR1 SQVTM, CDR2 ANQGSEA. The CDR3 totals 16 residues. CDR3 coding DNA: TGCAGCGTTGACAACGACAGGGGGCCAGGTAGACATGAGCAGTTCTTC. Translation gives CSVDNDRGPGRHEQFF.